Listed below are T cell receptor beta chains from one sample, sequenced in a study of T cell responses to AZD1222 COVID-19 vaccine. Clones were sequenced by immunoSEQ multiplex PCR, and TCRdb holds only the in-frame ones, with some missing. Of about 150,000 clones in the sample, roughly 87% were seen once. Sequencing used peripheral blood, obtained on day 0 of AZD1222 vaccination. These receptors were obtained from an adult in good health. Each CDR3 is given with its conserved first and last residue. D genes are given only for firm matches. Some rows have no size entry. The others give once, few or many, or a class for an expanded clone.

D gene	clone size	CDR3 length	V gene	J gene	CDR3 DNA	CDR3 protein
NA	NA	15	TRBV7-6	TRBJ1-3	TGTGCCAGCAGCTTAGGGGGGGACTCTGGAAACACCATATATTTT	CASSLGGDSGNTIYF
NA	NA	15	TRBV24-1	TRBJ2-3	TGTGCCACCAGTACCCCGCGGGAACGGACAGATACGCAGTATTTT	CATSTPRERTDTQYF
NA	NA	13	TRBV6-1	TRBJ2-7	TGTGCCAGCAGTGAAGGAATAAGGGGCGAGCAGTACTTC	CASSEGIRGEQYF
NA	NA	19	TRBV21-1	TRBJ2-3	TGTGCCAGCAGCAAAAAGGGACTAGCGGGAGGGACAAGCACAGATACGCAGTATTTT	CASSKKGLAGGTSTDTQYF
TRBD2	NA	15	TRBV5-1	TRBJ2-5	TGCGCCAGCAGCTTGGCCAGCGGGAGTGAAGAGACCCAGTACTTC	CASSLASGSEETQYF
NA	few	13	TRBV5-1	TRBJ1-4	TGCGCCAGCAGCTCGCTGCGTAATGAAAAACTGTTTTTT	CASSSLRNEKLFF
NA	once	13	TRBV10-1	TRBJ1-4	TGCGCCAGCAGTGAGGTCTTGGGGGAAAAACTGTTTTTT	CASSEVLGEKLFF
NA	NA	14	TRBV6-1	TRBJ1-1	TGTGCCAGCAGTGAAGCATTGGGGAGGACTGAAGCTTTCTTT	CASSEALGRTEAFF
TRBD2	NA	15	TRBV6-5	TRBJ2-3	TGTGCCAGCAGTCCCCAAGCGGGAGGGGCAGATACGCAGTATTTT	CASSPQAGGADTQYF
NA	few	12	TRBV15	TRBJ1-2	TGTGCCACCAGCGCAGGAGACCCGGGCTACACCTTC	CATSAGDPGYTF
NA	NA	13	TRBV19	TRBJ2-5	TGTGCCAGTAGTACGGGCAGCGAAGAGACCCAGTACTTC	CASSTGSEETQYF
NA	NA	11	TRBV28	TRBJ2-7	TGTGCCAGCGGAGCACCGGGACGGCAGTACTTC	CASGAPGRQYF
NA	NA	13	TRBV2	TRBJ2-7	TGTGCCAGCAGTGAACCCGGCCCCTACGAGCAGTACTTC	CASSEPGPYEQYF
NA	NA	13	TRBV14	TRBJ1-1	TGTGCCAGCAGCCTAAGTATGAACACTGAAGCTTTCTTT	CASSLSMNTEAFF
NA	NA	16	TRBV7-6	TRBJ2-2	TGTGCCAGCAGCGCTGTGGTCGGTGCGTACACCGGGGAGCTGTTTTTT	CASSAVVGAYTGELFF
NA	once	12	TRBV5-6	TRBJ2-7	TGTGCCAGCAGCTTACAGGGTGACGAGCAGTACTTC	CASSLQGDEQYF
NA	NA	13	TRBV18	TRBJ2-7	TGTGCCAGCAACCCCCTAGGGGACTACGAGCAGTACTTC	CASNPLGDYEQYF
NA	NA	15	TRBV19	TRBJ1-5	TGTGCCAGTAGCCCCAGTCGAGGGATCAATCAGCCCCAGCATTTT	CASSPSRGINQPQHF
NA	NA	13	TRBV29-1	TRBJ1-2	TGCAGCGTTGAGACAGGCAGAGGTAATGGCTACACCTTC	CSVETGRGNGYTF
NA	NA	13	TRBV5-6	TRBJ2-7	TGTGCCAGCAGCTTTCTAGGTGCCTACGAGCAGTACTTC	CASSFLGAYEQYF
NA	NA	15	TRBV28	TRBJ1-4	TGTGCCAGCAGTCCCCGCGGTGTAACTAATGAAAAACTGTTTTTT	CASSPRGVTNEKLFF
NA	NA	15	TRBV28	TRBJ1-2	TGTGCCAGCAGTCTTCAGCTCGGAGGGGCCTATGGCTACACCTTC	CASSLQLGGAYGYTF
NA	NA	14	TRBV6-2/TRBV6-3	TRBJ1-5	TGTGCCAGCAGTTACATATTTGGCGAGCAGCCCCAGCATTTT	CASSYIFGEQPQHF
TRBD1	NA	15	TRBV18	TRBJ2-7	TGTGCCAGCTCACCAAAGGGACAGGTGACCTACGAGCAGTACTTC	CASSPKGQVTYEQYF
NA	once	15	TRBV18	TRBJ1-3	TGTGCCAGCTCACCACGGACGGAGATCGGAAACACCATATATTTT	CASSPRTEIGNTIYF
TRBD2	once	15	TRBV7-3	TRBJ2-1	TGTGCCAGCAGCTTAGGCGGGAGTCGCTACAATGAGCAGTTCTTC	CASSLGGSRYNEQFF
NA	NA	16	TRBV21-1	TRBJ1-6	TGTGCCAGCAGCAAAGAGGCGGACATTCTTAATTCACCCCTCCACTTT	CASSKEADILNSPLHF
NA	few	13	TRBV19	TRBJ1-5	TGTGCCAGTAGTATAGCTAGCAATCAGCCCCAGCATTTT	CASSIASNQPQHF
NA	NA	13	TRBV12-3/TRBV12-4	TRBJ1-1	TGTGCCAGCAGTAAACAGGGAGAGACTGAAGCTTTCTTT	CASSKQGETEAFF
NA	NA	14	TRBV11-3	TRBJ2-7	TGTGCCAGCAGCCCGGACAGGAGGGGCTACGAGCAGTACTTC	CASSPDRRGYEQYF
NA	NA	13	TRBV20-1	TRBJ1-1	TGCAGTGCTAGTCGCACAAAGAACACTGAAGCTTTCTTT	CSASRTKNTEAFF
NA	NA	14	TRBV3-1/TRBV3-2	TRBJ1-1	TGTGCCAGCAGCCAAGAGAGCAGTTACACTGAAGCTTTCTTT	CASSQESSYTEAFF
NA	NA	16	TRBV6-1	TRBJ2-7	TGTGCCAGCAGTGAAGCAGAGGGACTCCCATCCTACGAGCAGTACTTC	CASSEAEGLPSYEQYF
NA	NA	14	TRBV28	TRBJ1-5	TGTGCCAGCAGTCGTCTCAGTAGTCAAGGTCCCCAGCATTTT	CASSRLSSQGPQHF
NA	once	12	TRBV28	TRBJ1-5	TGTGCCAGCAGTTTATTGAGACAGCCCCAGCATTTT	CASSLLRQPQHF
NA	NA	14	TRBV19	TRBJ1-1	TGTGCCAGTAGTATTTCTGTTCAGGGGACTGAAGCTTTCTTT	CASSISVQGTEAFF
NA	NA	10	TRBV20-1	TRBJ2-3	TGCAGTGCTAGGAAGGATACGCAGTATTTT	CSARKDTQYF
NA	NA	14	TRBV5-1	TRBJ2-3	TGCGCCAGCAGCTTGATGGGACCCACAGATACGCAGTATTTT	CASSLMGPTDTQYF
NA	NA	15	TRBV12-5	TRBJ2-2	TGTGCTAGTGGTTTGGGCGTGGGTGGCACCGGGGAGCTGTTTTTT	CASGLGVGGTGELFF
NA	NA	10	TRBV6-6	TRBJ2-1	TGTGCCAGCGGAGGGACCCTGCAGTTCTTC	CASGGTLQFF
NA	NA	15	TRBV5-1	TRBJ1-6	TGCGCCAGCAGCCTCGACACAGCCTCGGGCTCACCCCTCCACTTT	CASSLDTASGSPLHF
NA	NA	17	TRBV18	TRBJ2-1	TGTGCCAGCTCACCAATATACGGTAGCTACTCCTACAATGAGCAGTTCTTC	CASSPIYGSYSYNEQFF
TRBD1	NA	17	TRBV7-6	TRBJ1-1	TGTGCCAGCACCCCGAAAGTGGACAGGGGAGGGAACACTGAAGCTTTCTTT	CASTPKVDRGGNTEAFF